The 16 T cell receptor beta chains in this list originate from one sample, sequenced in a study of beta chain features in type 1 diabetes. Investigators reverse transcribed all isolated RNA, so they sequenced expressed TCRB transcripts. The data were produced by immunoSEQ multiplex PCR, yet TCRdb's version contains in-frame clones alone and is incomplete. The sample has 680,000 or so clones, roughly 16% seen once. The sample comprised naive CD4+ T cells from blood. These TCRs come from a man between 18 and 29 years old in good health.

CDR3 nucleotide sequence: TGTGCCAGCAGTTTATGGGACAGGGTTGCCGGGGAGCTGTTTTTT. This translates into CASSLWDRVAGELFF. This chain uses TRBV27 with TRBJ2-2; TRBD1 agrees at 9 bases. Germline CDR1 MNHEY, CDR2 SMNVEV (reference sequence). The length of the CDR3 is 15 residues. V lost 1 base to trimming and J lost 6 bases; unmatched junction nucleotides: 3.

The chain carries TRBV5-1 and TRBJ1-2; D is uncertain. V lost 4 bases and J 2 bases, leaving 18 bases between the germline ends. Per the germline V gene, CDR1 is SGHRS and CDR2 is YFSETQ. This CDR3 contains 16 residues. CDR3 sequence reads: CASSPDPQTSNYGYTF. As DNA, the CDR3 is TGCGCCAGCAGCCCTGACCCTCAGACGTCAAACTATGGCTACACCTTC. The full variable domain, rest sourced from reference TRBV5-1 and TRBJ1-2, is KAGVTQTPRYLIKTRGQQVTLSCSPISGHRSVSWYQQTPGQGLQFLFEYFSETQRNKGNFPGRFSGRQFSNSRSEMNVSTLELGDSALYLCASSPDPQTSNYGYTFGSGTRLTVV.

The chain has TRBV18 and TRBJ1-2, with 7 bases fitting TRBD1. This CDR3 is 12 amino acids long. V was pared by 4 bases and J by 4 bases, with 0 bases of the junction left unmatched. In germline, CDR1 is KGHSH, CDR2 LQKENI. The CDR3 nucleotides are TGTGCCAGCTCACGGGACAGCTATGGCTACACCTTC. This translates into CASSRDSYGYTF.

V is TRBV5-1 and J is TRBJ1-2, with 9 positions matching TRBD1. J lost 8 bases, V lost 0 bases, and 5 bases had no gene match. This CDR3 is 14 amino acids long. Germline V CDR1 and CDR2: SGHRS, YFSETQ. The CDR3 DNA reads TGCGCCAGCAGCTTGGTGGGACAGGGTAACGGCTACACCTTC. Its protein product is CASSLVGQGNGYTF. The full variable domain, rest sourced from reference TRBV5-1 and TRBJ1-2, is KAGVTQTPRYLIKTRGQQVTLSCSPISGHRSVSWYQQTPGQGLQFLFEYFSETQRNKGNFPGRFSGRQFSNSRSEMNVSTLELGDSALYLCASSLVGQGNGYTFGSGTRLTVV.

This chain uses TRBV28 with TRBJ1-5; TRBD1 matches at 8 bases. The CDR3 length is 15 residues. Trimming removed 1 base from V and 6 bases from J; junction bases left unmatched: 5. Germline CDR1 MDHEN, CDR2 SYDVKM. DNA of the CDR3: TGTGCCAGCAGTTTATTGGACAGGGCGGGTCAGCCCCAGCATTTT. Translated, it gives CASSLLDRAGQPQHF.

The V call is TRBV6-5, the J call TRBJ1-4, with D possibly being TRBD1 (5 bases). The CDR3 length is 14 residues. Germline CDR1 and CDR2: MNHEY and SVGAGI. The V gene lost 3 bases and the J gene lost 8 bases, with 13 bases spanning the gap. The CDR3 sequence: CASSYGAVGEKLFF. The CDR3 DNA is TGTGCCAGCAGTTATGGGGCGGTTGGGGAAAAACTGTTTTTT.

This clone has more than one count but fewer than ten. The V gene is TRBV6-1, the J gene TRBJ2-1, with D possibly matching TRBD2 (6 bases). The CDR3 sequence is 12 residues long. Germline CDR1 and CDR2: MNHNS and SASEGT. V was shortened by 2 bases and J by 12 bases, with 11 bases between the two germline ends. The CDR3 sequence is CASSESRGGQFF. CDR3 bases: TGTGCCAGCAGTGAATCGCGGGGCGGGCAGTTCTTC.

The genes are TRBV25-1 and TRBJ2-5, with TRBD1 identical over 9 bases. The J call is doubtful: the DNA matches TRBJ2-7 better. The CDR3 consists of 14 residues. From germline, CDR1 is MGHDK and CDR2 SYGVNS. The CDR3 sequence: CASSGGQGDNEQYF. The CDR3, as DNA: TGTGCCAGCAGTGGGGGACAGGGAGACAACGAGCAGTACTTC.

This clone has at least ten counts. The chain is built from TRBV6-6 and TRBJ2-5; 9 bases align to TRBD2. Germline CDR1 and CDR2: MNHNY and SVGAGI (reference sequence). V lost 5 bases and J lost 5; bases outside the gene matches: 0. CDR3 length: 12 residues. CDR3 DNA sequence: TGTGCCAGCAGTGCGGGAGGGGAGACCCAGTACTTC. Its protein is CASSAGGETQYF.

The CDR3 is CASSPGLAGGLQFF. As DNA, the CDR3 is TGTGCCAGCAGCCCGGGACTAGCGGGAGGGTTGCAGTTCTTC. The gene calls are TRBV7-9 and TRBJ2-1; 16 nucleotides agree with TRBD2. V was pared by 5 bases and J by 12 bases, with 4 bases of the junction left unmatched. Germline loops: CDR1 SEHNR, CDR2 FQNEAQ (reference sequence). The CDR3 contains 14 residues.

This rearrangement joins TRBV29-1 to TRBJ2-1; no clear D gene. CDR1 and CDR2 from the germline V gene are SQVTM and ANQGSEA. CDR3 length equals 16 residues. The ends were cut back, 0 bases at V and 7 bases at J, with 19 bases in the middle. The CDR3 protein is CSVEDGPLGSPNEQFF. CDR3 DNA sequence: TGCAGCGTTGAAGACGGCCCTTTGGGTAGCCCTAATGAGCAGTTCTTC.

This clone was detected a few times. The V call is TRBV25-1, the J call TRBJ1-4; the match to TRBD1 covers 10 bases. Germline CDR1 reads MGHDK; CDR2 reads SYGVNS. The CDR3 loop spans 14 amino acids. V shed 4 bases and J 7 bases; nucleotides not matched to a gene: 3. In DNA, the CDR3 is TGTGCCAGCAGTGTGACAGGGGGCGGTGAAAAACTGTTTTTT. Translating gives CASSVTGGGEKLFF.

This clone has a handful of counts. V gene TRBV25-1 combines with J gene TRBJ2-5, with TRBD1 matching over 9 bases. J lost 2 bases, V lost 6 bases, and 4 bases had no gene match. This CDR3 has 14 amino acids. Germline CDR1 is MGHDK and CDR2 is SYGVNS. The CDR3: CASRRQGVQETQYF. In nucleotides, the CDR3 is TGTGCCAGCAGGCGACAGGGGGTTCAAGAGACCCAGTACTTC.

This chain uses TRBV5-4 with TRBJ2-2; perhaps TRBD2 as D (5 bases). Trimming removed 1 base at V and 7 bases at J, with 11 bases between. The CDR3 length is 14 residues. Germline values: CDR1 SGHNT, CDR2 YYREEE (reference sequence). CDR3 DNA sequence: TGTGCCAGCAGCTTGTCGGGGATTGGCGGGGAGCTGTTTTTT. Its translation is CASSLSGIGGELFF.

V gene TRBV7-2 combines with J gene TRBJ1-1, with 7 bases that match TRBD1. CDR3 length equals 12 residues. With 5 bases clipped from V and 5 bases from J, the junction kept 2 bases outside the gene matches. Germline V CDR1 and CDR2: SGHTA, FQGNSA. CDR3 sequence: CASSPDRTEAFF. Here the CDR3 DNA reads TGTGCCAGCAGCCCGGACAGGACTGAAGCTTTCTTT.

This rearrangement joins TRBV25-1 to TRBJ1-2; D call uncertain. The V gene's germline CDR1 is MGHDK and CDR2 SYGVNS. Trimming left V 4 bases short and J 8 bases short, with 14 bases between. This CDR3 is 13 amino acids long. The CDR3 DNA is TGTGCCAGCAGTGGGGGAGGACTCTGGGGCTACACCTTC. Translating gives CASSGGGLWGYTF.